The present entry profiles one T cell receptor beta chain with its context. The repertoire was sequenced with immunoSEQ multiplex PCR; TCRdb's copy has only in-frame clones and lacks some. The data show about 30,000 clones, with approximately 90% seen just once and roughly 30% held by the top ten. This sample is part of a study of OX40 agonist ivuxolimab in advanced cancers. Study information: Patients took ivuxolimab, an agonistic anti-OX40 (CD134) antibody.

The receptor was isolated from an adult with an advanced solid tumor such as melanoma, head and neck, liver or kidney cancer. The specimen was CD4+ or CD8+ T cells sorted from blood, collected in a trial of the OX40 agonist ivuxolimab.

In nucleotides, the CDR3 is TGTGCCAGCAGCCCGAACTCAAACAGGGACGAGCAGTACTTC. Its translation: CASSPNSNRDEQYF. The chain has TRBV13 and TRBJ2-7, with D perhaps TRBD1 (6 bases). Germline V gene lookup returns CDR1 PRHDT and CDR2 FYEKMQ (reference sequence). The V end lost 5 bases, the J end lost 5 bases, and 16 bases lay between the germline ends. The CDR3 runs to 14 residues.